The 25 T cell receptor beta chains reported below all come from one sample, sequenced in a study of blood T cells in healthy people across ages. For the second PCR, which ran for roughly 7 to 11 cycles, a sample-barcoded 5' primer and a J-beta primer mix were used. TCRdb re-called the 5' RACE reads through MiXCR, storing one row per CDR3 protein. This table has fewer than 950,000 distinct CDR3 sequences, around half appearing once. The specimen sequenced was blood. These receptors all come from an elderly man in good health.

The rearrangement uses TRBV6-5 and TRBJ2-5, with D perhaps matching TRBD1 or TRBD2 (5 bases each). V lost 6 bases and J lost 11, with 19 bases in between. CDR1 is MNHEY and CDR2 is SVGAGI in the germline V gene. There are 13 residues in the CDR3. The CDR3 region is CASRGPTRREQYF. The CDR3 DNA reads as TGTGCCAGCAGGGGACCGACTCGTCGAGAGCAGTACTTC.

This chain uses TRBV9 with TRBJ2-3; D might be TRBD2 (6 bases). CDR1 is SGDLS, CDR2 YYNGEE, per germline. CDR3 length: 17 residues. Trimming shortened V by 4 bases and J by 0 bases, and 18 bases separated the two germline ends. CDR3 loop: CASSPRRAPGSTDTQYF. The CDR3 DNA follows: TGTGCCAGCAGCCCCAGGAGGGCCCCCGGGAGCACAGATACGCAGTATTTT.

The chain has TRBV9 and TRBJ1-1; D not certain. The germline V gene has CDR1 SGDLS and CDR2 YYNGEE. The CDR3 length is 14 residues. The V end was cut by 4 bases, the J end by 0 bases, with 10 bases between. Written as DNA, the CDR3 is TGTGCCAGCAGCCCCCGGCTTATGAACACTGAAGCTTTCTTT. It codes for CASSPRLMNTEAFF.

This chain uses TRBV7-2 with TRBJ2-1; 11 bases align to TRBD2. The DNA matches TRBJ2-7 better at its end, which makes the J call doubtful. The germline V gene encodes CDR1 SGHTA and CDR2 FQGNSA. This CDR3 is 16 amino acids long. CDR3 in DNA: TGTGCCAGCAGCCTCGGACTAGCGGGCGTCTACAATGAGCAGTACTTC. The encoded protein is CASSLGLAGVYNEQYF.

This clonotype was detected only once. V is TRBV7-2 and J is TRBJ1-1; D not certain. Germline-derived CDR1 and CDR2 are SGHTA and FQGNSA. V shed 4 bases and J shed 5 bases, with 8 bases lying between them. The CDR3 extends over 12 amino acids. CDR3 sequence: CASSSPKTEAFF. The CDR3 coding sequence is TGTGCCAGCAGCTCTCCCAAAACTGAAGCTTTCTTT.

The chain links TRBV20-1 to TRBJ1-4; 7 bases are a match to TRBD1. Germline V gives CDR1 DFQATT, CDR2 SNEGSKA (reference sequence). Losses at the gene ends were 6 bases for V and 3 bases for J; bases not matched to a gene: 7. The CDR3 has 14 amino acids. The CDR3 region has the DNA TGCAGTGCACATGGACAGGCCTCTAATGAAAAACTGTTTTTT. Encoded protein: CSAHGQASNEKLFF.

The V call is TRBV18, the J call TRBJ2-7; D not certain. V was trimmed by 6 bases and J by 6 bases, leaving 15 bases between them. The CDR3 is 13 amino acids. CDR1 KGHSH and CDR2 LQKENI come from the germline V gene. The CDR3 DNA is TGTGCCAGCTCCCTGGATGAGGTTAGCGAGCAGTACTTC. Translation gives CASSLDEVSEQYF.

Details on this clonotype: The germline gene is not matched at one end of the junction; a read error may be the cause. The chain joins TRBV4-1 to TRBJ2-7; the D gene could be TRBD1 or TRBD2 (5 bases each). The CDR3 runs 13 residues. Germline values: CDR1 MGHRA, CDR2 YSYEKL. As DNA, the CDR3 is TGCGCCAGCAGCCGACGGGACGGGTACGAGCAGTACTTT. It codes for CASSRRDGYEQYF.

V usage is TRBV5-5 and J usage is TRBJ2-4; D might be TRBD1 (5 bases). Trimming shortened V by 4 bases and J by 8 bases, and 16 bases separated the two germline ends. Germline CDR1 and CDR2: SGHKS and YYEKEE (reference sequence). This CDR3 has 14 amino acids. CDR3 sequence (DNA): TGTGCCAGCAGCGTGCATGGCAGGGTGGACATTCAGTACTTC. It translates to CASSVHGRVDIQYF.

The rearrangement links TRBV29-1 to TRBJ2-5; tentative D call: TRBD2 (5 bases). This CDR3 is built from 13 residues. Germline CDR1 is SQVTM and CDR2 is ANQGSEA. V lost 4 bases, J lost 1 base, and 10 bases lay in between. CDR3 sequence: CSVVPGIQETQYF. The CDR3 coding sequence is TGCAGCGTTGTTCCCGGGATCCAAGAGACCCAGTACTTC.

This clonotype was seen a handful of times. The V and J genes are TRBV10-3 and TRBJ1-2; tentative D call: TRBD1 (6 bases). V lost 2 bases to trimming and J lost 8 bases, with 12 bases between them. Germline-derived CDR1 and CDR2 are ENHRY and SYGVKD. The CDR3 covers 13 residues. In DNA, the CDR3 is TGTGCCATCAGTGAGCTACAGGGTTGGGGCTACACCTTC. It yields the protein CAISELQGWGYTF.

The rearrangement uses TRBV20-1 and TRBJ2-7; maybe TRBD2 (6 bases). Trimming removed 0 bases from V and 3 bases from J, with 12 bases in between. Germline V gene data show CDR1 as DFQATT and CDR2 as SNEGSKA (reference sequence). This CDR3 spans 14 amino acids. CDR3 residues: CSARDLGRGYEQYF. The CDR3 nucleotides read TGCAGTGCTAGAGATCTGGGGCGGGGCTACGAGCAGTACTTC.

The chain recombines TRBV12-3 or TRBV12-4 with TRBJ1-1, with TRBD1 matching over 8 bases. This CDR3 contains 13 residues. V lost 6 bases, J lost 7 bases, and 7 bases stayed unmatched. As DNA, the CDR3 is TGTGCCAGCAGGGACAGGGCGGTGATTGAAGCTTTCTTT. It is translated as CASRDRAVIEAFF.

In its sample, this clonotype was seen a few times. This sequence joins TRBV2 and TRBJ2-1, with D possibly being TRBD2 (5 bases). V gave up 3 bases and J gave up 9 bases, with 18 bases separating them. Germline CDR1 reads SNHLY; CDR2 reads FYNNEI. The CDR3 has 15 residues. CDR3 protein: CASSDMGSNHGEQFF. CDR3 bases: TGTGCCAGCAGTGACATGGGGAGTAACCATGGTGAGCAGTTCTTC.

In this sample, this clonotype turned up many times. The junction and the germline gene differ at one end; a read error may be behind it. CDR3 in DNA: TGTGCCAGCAGTTTAGCGGTCTACGAGCAGTACTTC. Its translation is CASSLAVYEQYF. The chain links TRBV7-9 to TRBJ2-7, with D tentatively TRBD2 (6 bases). The germline V gene encodes CDR1 SEHNR and CDR2 FQNEAQ (reference sequence). The CDR3 covers 12 residues.

This clonotype has just a few counts. V and J are TRBV2 and TRBJ2-6, with D tentatively TRBD1 (8 bases). The CDR3 spans 18 residues. Germline CDR1 is SNHLY and CDR2 is FYNNEI. V was pared by 6 bases and J by 0 bases, with 18 bases between. CDR3: CASRRTGTKSSGANVLTF. The DNA for the CDR3 is TGTGCCAGCAGAAGGACAGGGACTAAGAGCTCTGGGGCCAACGTCCTGACTTTC.

This clonotype appeared many times. The V gene is TRBV10-2, the J gene TRBJ2-7; D may correspond to TRBD1 or TRBD2 (5 bases each). Germline loops: CDR1 WSHSY, CDR2 SAAADI. CDR3 size: 14 residues. V lost 0 bases and J 0 bases, leaving 6 bases between the germline ends. Here the CDR3 DNA reads TGCGCCAGCAGTGAGTCGGGACGCTCCTACGAGCAGTACTTC. As protein: CASSESGRSYEQYF.

The chain has TRBV25-1 and TRBJ2-1; D could derive from TRBD1 or TRBD2 (5 bases each). The length of the CDR3 is 15 residues. The V gene's germline CDR1 is MGHDK and CDR2 SYGVNS. V lost 6 bases and J 0 bases, leaving 12 bases between the germline ends. The CDR3 DNA reads TGTGCCAGCAGGCCCCCGGGACGCTCCTACAATGAGCAGTTCTTC. Its translation: CASRPPGRSYNEQFF.

The chain couples TRBV9 to TRBJ1-1; no reliable D call. Trimming took 7 bases from V and 4 from J, leaving 8 bases between them. Germline V gene data show CDR1 as SGDLS and CDR2 as YYNGEE. CDR3 length equals 11 residues. CDR3: CASSGATEAFF. The CDR3 bases are TGTGCCAGCTCTGGAGCCACTGAAGCTTTCTTT.

This clonotype occurred a few times. The chain employs TRBV5-1 and TRBJ1-1; the match to TRBD1 covers 9 bases. The CDR3 runs 16 residues. Trimming took 0 bases from V and 1 from J; bases not matched to a gene: 4. Germline V gives CDR1 SGHRS, CDR2 YFSETQ. The CDR3 loop reads CASSLDGQGRNTEAFF. In DNA form, the CDR3 reads TGCGCCAGCAGCTTGGATGGACAGGGGAGGAACACTGAAGCTTTCTTT.

This chain links TRBV12-3 or TRBV12-4 with TRBJ2-7, with TRBD2 identical over 12 bases. V lost 4 bases and J lost 5; bases outside the gene matches: 3. This CDR3 region has 14 residues. In nucleotides, the CDR3 is TGTGCCAGCAGTTCGACTAGCGGGAGCAACGAGCAGTACTTC. It is translated as CASSSTSGSNEQYF.

The chain combines TRBV12-3 or TRBV12-4 with TRBJ2-5; the match to TRBD2 covers 11 bases. This CDR3 is 15 amino acids long. V lost 3 bases to trimming and J lost 11 bases; unmatched junction nucleotides: 11. CDR3 protein: CASSLRLAGSNEQYF. The CDR3 DNA reads as TGTGCCAGCAGTTTGAGACTAGCGGGATCAAATGAGCAGTACTTC.

The genes are TRBV15 and TRBJ2-1; 8 bases map to TRBD2. V shed 5 bases and J 6 bases; nucleotides not matched to a gene: 15. CDR1 is LNHNV and CDR2 is YYDKDF in the germline V gene (reference sequence). The CDR3 spans 17 residues. Here the CDR3 DNA reads TGTGCCACCAGCGCCTCCCTACTAGCGGCCGGGAGCAATGAGCAGTTCTTC. This sequence encodes CATSASLLAAGSNEQFF.

The chain uses TRBV2 and TRBJ2-3, with 8 bases lining up with TRBD1. CDR1 SNHLY and CDR2 FYNNEI come from the germline V gene. The ends lost 4 bases at V and 14 bases at J; junction bases unmatched: 20. The CDR3 has 16 amino acids. CDR3 nucleotides: TGTGCCAGCAGTGGACGCGACAGGGGAGGAGGCAGAGACGCGTATTTT. Translated: CASSGRDRGGGRDAYF.

V gene TRBV27 combines with J gene TRBJ2-1; 9 bases are shared with TRBD1. The germline CDR1 and CDR2 sequences are MNHEY and SMNVEV (reference sequence). J lost 6 bases, V lost 6 bases, and 6 bases had no gene match. The CDR3 totals 14 residues. This CDR3 reads CASSSGTGFNEQFF. Here the CDR3 DNA reads TGTGCCAGCAGCTCCGGGACAGGGTTCAATGAGCAGTTCTTC.